What follows are 3 T cell receptor beta chains derived from one specimen sequenced in a study of blood T cell repertoires in COVID-19. Profiled with immunoSEQ multiplex PCR; TCRdb holds only in-frame clones, not every one. The data hold tens of thousands of clones, with roughly 86% observed a single time. Sequencing was done on a sample of peripheral blood. These TCRs come from a man older than 75 with active or convalescent COVID-19.

The rearrangement links TRBV28 to TRBJ1-1, with D tentatively TRBD1 (6 bases). This CDR3 comprises 15 residues. The V gene's germline CDR1 is MDHEN and CDR2 SYDVKM. V was clipped by 6 bases and J by 3 bases, with 17 bases between them. CDR3: CASSAGGATDTEAFF. The CDR3 DNA is TGTGCCAGCAGCGCTGGGGGGGCGACGGACACTGAAGCTTTCTTT. The variable domain in full, completed from reference TRBV28 and TRBJ1-1, reads DVKVTQSSRYLVKRTGEKVFLECVQDMDHENMFWYRQDPGLGLRLIYFSYDVKMKEKGDIPEGYSVSREKKERFSLILESASTNQTSMYLCASSAGGATDTEAFFGQGTRLTVV.

The rearrangement joins TRBV5-1 to TRBJ1-2; TRBD1 matches 7 bases. Germline V gives CDR1 SGHRS, CDR2 YFSETQ. This CDR3 spans 18 amino acids. The J segment lost 0 bases and the V segment lost 7 bases, leaving 18 bases of the junction unmatched. The CDR3 protein is CASSTLGDSLTSNYGYTF. CDR3 nucleotides: TGCGCCAGCTCCACCCTTGGGGACAGCCTCACCTCTAACTATGGCTACACCTTC.

The CDR3 nucleotides are TGCGCCAGCAGCTTGGACAGGAATGAGCAGTTCTTC. It yields the protein CASSLDRNEQFF. The V call is TRBV5-1, the J call TRBJ2-1; a possible D gene is TRBD1 (5 bases). This CDR3 spans 12 amino acids. Germline loops: CDR1 SGHRS, CDR2 YFSETQ. Trimming took off 0 bases at V and 7 bases at J, with 5 bases between the two ends.